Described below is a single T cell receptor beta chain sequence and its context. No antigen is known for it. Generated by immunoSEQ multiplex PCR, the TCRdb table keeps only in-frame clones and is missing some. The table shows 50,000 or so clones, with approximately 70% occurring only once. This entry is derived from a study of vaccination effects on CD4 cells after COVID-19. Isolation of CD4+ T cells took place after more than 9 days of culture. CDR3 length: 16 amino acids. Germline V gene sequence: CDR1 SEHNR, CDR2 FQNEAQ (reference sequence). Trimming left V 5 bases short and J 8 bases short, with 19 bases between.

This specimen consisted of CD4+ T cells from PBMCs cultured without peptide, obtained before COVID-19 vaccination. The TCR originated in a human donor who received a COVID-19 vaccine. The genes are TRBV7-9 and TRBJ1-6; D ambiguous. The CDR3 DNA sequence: TGTGCCAGCAGCCCCTATGGAGGGAGGGTGGATTCACCCCTCCACTTT. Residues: CASSPYGGRVDSPLHF.